This TCR beta chain was profiled in a study of cytomegalovirus exposure and HLA in healthy donors. Study-wide context: Genotyping of about 400 donors showed that 80% to 85% belonged to the Caucasian-associated ancestry cluster.

This PCR relied on a set of 60 Vbeta primers and 13 Jbeta primers. Profiling relied on immunoSEQ multiplex PCR, and the TCRdb table lists in-frame clones only, not all of them. Here the sample spans around 160,000 clones, roughly three quarters being singletons. The source is a male donor in good health and CMV-seropositive. Sequencing used PBMCs.

The CDR3 DNA follows: TGCGCCAGCAGTCCCACCGAGGCGGGGGGGCAAGAGACCCAGTACTTC. This translates into CASSPTEAGGQETQYF. The chain recombines TRBV4-1 with TRBJ2-5; 9 positions match TRBD2. The J segment lost 2 bases and the V segment lost 6 bases, leaving 10 bases of the junction unmatched. CDR1 is MGHRA and CDR2 is YSYEKL in the germline V gene. The length of the CDR3 is 16 residues.